Shown below are 14 T cell receptor beta chains from a single sample sequenced in a study of control samples from healthy donors and cancer patients. Clones were read by immunoSEQ multiplex PCR, and TCRdb kept only the in-frame ones, dropping some. Altogether 100,000 or so clones are present, around 89% being singletons, with the ten largest covering about 7.8%. Sequenced input: blood. Receptors originate from a man aged 25-45 years in good health.

The chain combines TRBV6-2 or TRBV6-3 with TRBJ1-2; D is perhaps TRBD1 (5 bases). CDR3 length: 15 amino acids. Per the germline V gene, CDR1 is MNHEY and CDR2 is SVGEGT. The V end was cut by 3 bases, the J end by 4 bases, with 15 bases between. For the CDR3, the DNA is TGTGCCAGCAGTTATCTTCCCGGGACCCTCTATGGCTACACCTTC. Its translation is CASSYLPGTLYGYTF.

The V gene is TRBV28, the J gene TRBJ1-4, with TRBD1 identical over 9 bases. Per germline, CDR1 MDHEN and CDR2 SYDVKM. The V gene end was trimmed by 8 bases and the J gene end by 8 bases; junction bases not matched to a gene: 9. This CDR3 is built from 14 residues. DNA of the CDR3: TGTGCCAGCGGGACAGGGCTAGAGGAAGAAAAACTGTTTTTT. Translation: CASGTGLEEEKLFF. Full variable domain (outside the CDR3, taken from reference TRBV28 and TRBJ1-4): DVKVTQSSRYLVKRTGEKVFLECVQDMDHENMFWYRQDPGLGLRLIYFSYDVKMKEKGDIPEGYSVSREKKERFSLILESASTNQTSMYLCASGTGLEEEKLFFGSGTQLSVL.

The rearrangement joins TRBV6-2 or TRBV6-3 to TRBJ2-1; 10 positions agree with TRBD2. CDR1 is MNHEY, CDR2 SVGEGT, per germline. V trimming: 7 bases; J trimming: 6 bases; junction bases outside the gene matches: 3. This CDR3 comprises 13 residues. The DNA of the CDR3 is TGTGCCAGCACCCCTAGCGGGAGCAATGAGCAGTTCTTC. This encodes CASTPSGSNEQFF.

The rearrangement joins TRBV30 to TRBJ2-5; 8 positions match TRBD1. The CDR3 runs to 14 residues. Germline trimming cut 4 bases from V and 1 base from J; bases unmatched to any gene: 5. CDR1 is GTSNPN and CDR2 is SVGIG in the germline V gene (reference sequence). For the CDR3, the DNA is TGTGCCTGGACCCGCGGGACAGGCCAAGAGACCCAGTACTTC. Amino acid sequence: CAWTRGTGQETQYF.

The chain employs TRBV2 and TRBJ1-5; D not certain. V lost 7 bases to trimming and J lost 0 bases, with 13 bases between them. The CDR3 is 15 amino acids. CDR1 and CDR2 from the germline V gene are SNHLY and FYNNEI. CDR3 loop: CASTMGSHSNQPQHF. The CDR3, as DNA: TGTGCCAGCACGATGGGGAGTCATAGCAATCAGCCCCAGCATTTT.

The rearrangement uses TRBV28 and TRBJ1-1; TRBD1 might be the D (5 bases). Germline V lookup: CDR1 MDHEN, CDR2 SYDVKM. The V end lost 8 bases, the J end lost 6 bases, and 22 bases lay between the germline ends. This CDR3 region has 15 residues. CDR3 DNA: TGTGCCAGCCTGGTCCGGGAGACAGAGATTCCTGAAGCTTTCTTT. Amino acids: CASLVRETEIPEAFF.

Note on this clone: In the same sample, other DNA sequences code for this CDR3. The chain links TRBV28 to TRBJ2-6; D uncertain. The CDR3 sequence is 20 residues long. Looked up from germline, CDR1 is MDHEN and CDR2 is SYDVKM. Trimming pared 3 bases from V and 4 bases from J, leaving 25 bases between. The CDR3 reads CASSFPFRWGLSRGANVLTF. As DNA, the CDR3 is TGTGCCAGCAGTTTCCCTTTTCGGTGGGGTCTTAGTAGGGGGGCCAACGTCCTGACTTTC.

The V gene is TRBV5-1, the J gene TRBJ1-2, with D possibly being TRBD1 (5 bases). Germline values: CDR1 SGHRS, CDR2 YFSETQ. V dropped 0 bases and J dropped 4 bases, with 16 bases sitting between them. The CDR3 has 16 residues. CDR3 nucleotides: TGCGCCAGCAGCTTGGTACCCTCCCCAGGGCCCTATGGCTACACCTTC. Protein product: CASSLVPSPGPYGYTF.

The chain links TRBV5-1 to TRBJ2-2; D gene ambiguous. V was cut by 4 bases and J by 5 bases, with 6 bases left in between. The CDR3 loop spans 12 amino acids. CDR1 and CDR2 from the germline V gene are SGHRS and YFSETQ. This chain's CDR3 is CASSIWTGELFF. The DNA of the CDR3 is TGCGCCAGCAGCATTTGGACCGGGGAGCTGTTTTTT.

The J gene is TRBJ1-2, the V gene TRBV5-6; maybe TRBD1 (5 bases). The ends were cut back, 3 bases at V and 6 bases at J, with 18 bases in the middle. The CDR3 is 15 residues long. Per germline, CDR1 SGHDT and CDR2 YYEEEE. CDR3 bases: TGTGCCAGCAGCTCACCCCGGGGGATTCAGGATGGCTACACCTTC. Translating it yields CASSSPRGIQDGYTF.

The chain has TRBV28 and TRBJ1-2; D perhaps matches TRBD1 (6 bases). Germline V CDR1 and CDR2: MDHEN, SYDVKM. The CDR3 is 17 residues long. V gave up 6 bases and J gave up 4 bases, with 24 bases separating them. The CDR3, as DNA: TGTGCCAGCAGCCCCATGGTAAGGAGGGACAACATCTATGGCTACACCTTC. It yields the protein CASSPMVRRDNIYGYTF.

This clone is a singleton in its sample. V usage is TRBV6-4 and J usage is TRBJ2-1; 8 bases line up with TRBD1. Trimming took 2 bases from V and 6 from J; bases not matched to a gene: 6. CDR3 size: 15 residues. Per the germline V gene, CDR1 is MRHNA and CDR2 is SNTAGT. CDR3 amino acids: CASSDIGTGGNEQFF. The CDR3 DNA is TGTGCCAGCAGTGACATCGGAACAGGGGGCAATGAGCAGTTCTTC.

The gene calls are TRBV27 and TRBJ2-2; 7 bases agree with TRBD1. CDR3 length equals 14 residues. The V gene's germline CDR1 is MNHEY and CDR2 SMNVEV (reference sequence). The junction had 5 bases not matched to a gene; V was cut back by 5 bases and J by 5 bases. CDR3 loop: CASSGTALTGELFF. In DNA, the CDR3 is TGTGCCAGCAGTGGGACAGCACTGACCGGGGAGCTGTTTTTT.

V and J are TRBV5-4 and TRBJ2-3, with D unresolved. The V gene's germline CDR1 is SGHNT and CDR2 YYREEE (reference sequence). Trimming stripped 1 base from V and 1 base from J, with 4 bases between. CDR3 length: 13 amino acids. CDR3 bases: TGTGCCAGCAGCTTGCCCCGCACAGATACGCAGTATTTT. Protein: CASSLPRTDTQYF.